This T cell receptor beta chain was observed in a study of patients and donors after allogeneic stem cell transplantation. This CDR3 spans 12 amino acids. The germline V and J ends were trimmed by 6 bases and 7 bases, with 12 bases remaining between them. TCRdb re-derived calls from the RT-PCR reads in MiXCR, one entry per CDR3 protein. This repertoire shows around 200,000 distinct CDR3 sequences, 35% to 45% found once; its top ten account for 11%. The TCR was taken from a human donor who was either an allogeneic HSCT recipient or a stem cell or donor lymphocyte infusion donor (not recorded which). It is not recorded whose cells these are; they may come from a transplant donor. The chain is built from TRBV12-3 or TRBV12-4 and TRBJ1-2, with a tentative D call TRBD1 (5 bases). Sequencing used blood, either unsorted or a sorted T cell fraction (not recorded which). CDR3 in amino acids: CASRQDYGGYTF. The CDR3 coding sequence is TGTGCCAGCAGACAGGACTACGGTGGCTACACCTTC.